The rows below give T cell receptor beta chains drawn from one sample of a study of shared clonotypes between healthy human individuals. Clones were read by immunoSEQ multiplex PCR, and TCRdb kept only the in-frame ones, dropping some. The sample has 2 million to 2.5 million clones; roughly 95% are singletons. Sequencing was done on a sample of naive CD4+ T cells sorted from blood. The receptors were sampled from a man in his late teens or twenties in good health. Both conserved end residues are part of each CDR3.

J: TRBJ1-2; V: TRBV5-4; CDR3: CASSLPGVNYGYTF
J: TRBJ2-3; V: TRBV7-9; CDR3: CACSHTRRQALAQIRSIF
J: TRBJ1-2; V: TRBV19; CDR3: CASSGTGSLGNYGYTF
J: TRBJ1-5; V: TRBV28; CDR3: CASSPGDQPQHF
J: TRBJ1-2; V: TRBV6-5; CDR3: CASSSPGGSDYGYTF
J: TRBJ1-6; V: TRBV6-1; CDR3: CASRGMGQGTSPLHF
J: TRBJ1-2; V: TRBV5-6; CDR3: CASSKEIKAGGYTF
J: TRBJ2-1; V: TRBV27; CDR3: CASRRAGGLDNEQFF
J: TRBJ1-5; V: TRBV7-2; CDR3: CASSLRSANQPQHF
J: TRBJ1-6; V: TRBV27; CDR3: CASRRSSYNSPLHF
J: TRBJ2-7; V: TRBV5-1; CDR3: CASSLNRATYEQYF
J: TRBJ2-3; V: TRBV11-3; CDR3: CASSLIAGTQYF
J: TRBJ2-5; V: TRBV20-1; CDR3: CSARRQETQYF
J: TRBJ2-2; V: TRBV5-1; CDR3: CASSSKHNNGELFF
J: TRBJ1-6; V: TRBV30; CDR3: CAWTHQQNSPLHF
J: TRBJ2-1; V: TRBV7-6; CDR3: CASSLEGRPYNEQFF
J: TRBJ2-1; V: TRBV13; CDR3: CASSPGGLTTDNEQFF
J: TRBJ2-5; V: TRBV7-3; CDR3: CASSLRGPSQETQYF
J: TRBJ1-3; V: TRBV6-1; CDR3: CASSDPGYSGNTIYF
J: TRBJ1-2; V: TRBV6-6; CDR3: CASSYQDKNYGYTF
J: TRBJ2-1; V: TRBV6-1; CDR3: CASRGGPVHEQFF
J: TRBJ2-3; V: TRBV18; CDR3: CASSPLPTGAGTDTQYF
J: TRBJ2-3; V: TRBV20-1; CDR3: CSAPEDTQYF
J: TRBJ1-2; V: TRBV6-5; CDR3: CALRKGTEHGYTF
J: TRBJ2-3; V: TRBV6-7; CDR3: CASSYSGRSTDTQYF
J: TRBJ2-7; V: TRBV6-6; CDR3: CASSYSGDYEQYF
J: TRBJ2-5; V: TRBV25-1; CDR3: CASSELGQGRETQYF
J: TRBJ2-3; V: TRBV6-6; CDR3: CASSQLRGADTQYF
J: TRBJ2-2; V: TRBV14; CDR3: CARPLAGETPGELFF
J: TRBJ2-7; V: TRBV2; CDR3: CASKAQRDTYEQYF
J: TRBJ1-4; V: TRBV27; CDR3: CASSSQGATNEKLFF
J: TRBJ1-1; V: TRBV6-6; CDR3: CASRKQEQNTEAFF
J: TRBJ1-2; V: TRBV5-1; CDR3: CASSERQGQDGYTF
J: TRBJ2-2; V: TRBV2; CDR3: CASSLQAGELFF
J: TRBJ1-5; V: TRBV2; CDR3: CASNPDSNQPQHF
J: TRBJ1-1; V: TRBV13; CDR3: CASSSQGLKQAFF
J: TRBJ1-1; V: TRBV10-1; CDR3: CASRPALNTEAFF